The 29 T cell receptor beta chains listed next were all sequenced from one sample in a study of T cells in narcolepsy. Assay used: immunoSEQ multiplex PCR; TCRdb lists only in-frame clones, some missing. The table records around 18,000 clones, around 86% of them present only once. Sequences were obtained from memory (CD45RA-) CD4+ T cells from blood. The receptors here all came from a human donor in good health.

This sequence joins TRBV10-1 and TRBJ2-2; weak D call: TRBD1 (5 bases). With 2 bases removed from V and 7 bases from J, the gap between germline ends came to 11 bases. Germline V gene sequence: CDR1 WNHNN, CDR2 SYGVQD (reference sequence). The CDR3 runs 14 residues. CDR3 DNA: TGCGCCAGCAGTGAGACAGGAATTGGCGGGGAGCTGTTTTTT. This translates into CASSETGIGGELFF.

The V call is TRBV18, the J call TRBJ2-2, with D unclear. Germline lookup yields CDR1 KGHSH and CDR2 LQKENI. CDR3 size: 13 residues. With 6 bases removed from V and 2 bases from J, the gap between germline ends came to 7 bases. Written as DNA, the CDR3 is TGTGCCAGCTCCCCTCTTAACACCGGGGAGCTGTTTTTT. Translating it yields CASSPLNTGELFF.

V and J are TRBV10-3 and TRBJ1-1; D remains ambiguous. This CDR3 spans 12 amino acids. Germline V gene data show CDR1 as ENHRY and CDR2 as SYGVKD. The germline V and J ends were trimmed by 0 bases and 4 bases, with 3 bases remaining between them. The CDR3 region has the DNA TGTGCCATCAGTGAGTCTAGCACTGAAGCTTTCTTT. This encodes CAISESSTEAFF.

The CDR3 is CASSNVDNEKLFF. CDR3 sequence (DNA): TGTGCCAGCAGTAACGTAGACAATGAAAAACTGTTTTTT. This chain connects TRBV6-1 to TRBJ1-4; the D is unclear. Germline V gene sequence: CDR1 MNHNS, CDR2 SASEGT. Trimming pared 5 bases from V and 5 bases from J, leaving 9 bases between. This CDR3 comprises 13 residues.

The rearrangement joins TRBV4-2 to TRBJ2-2; 14 bases match TRBD2. V lost 2 bases to trimming and J lost 0 bases; unmatched junction nucleotides: 5. Germline CDR1 and CDR2: LGHNA and YNFKEQ. The CDR3 contains 19 residues. CDR3 amino acids: CASSQLRTSGRSNTGELFF. Written as DNA, the CDR3 is TGTGCCAGCAGCCAACTGCGGACTAGCGGGAGGTCGAACACCGGGGAGCTGTTTTTT.

V is TRBV19 and J is TRBJ1-2, with unresolved D. Between the trimmed V and J ends, which lost 6 bases and 1 base, there was a span of 18 bases. Germline loops: CDR1 LNHDA, CDR2 SQIVND (reference sequence). The CDR3 sequence is 16 residues long. The CDR3 nucleotides read TGTGCCAGTAGGCCCTTGCGGGCAGACCTTAACTATGGCTACACCTTC. This translates into CASRPLRADLNYGYTF.

As DNA, the CDR3 is TGTGCCAGCAGTGAAGCAGGGGCCCTCGGCTACACCTTC. Its translation is CASSEAGALGYTF. The J gene is TRBJ1-2, the V gene TRBV6-1; the D gene is possibly TRBD1 (5 bases). CDR3 length equals 13 residues. The germline gives CDR1 MNHNS, CDR2 SASEGT. Trimming shortened V by 0 bases and J by 8 bases, and 10 bases separated the two germline ends.

This clone showed up just once. The chain links TRBV18 to TRBJ1-4; possible D gene TRBD1, 6 bases. The CDR3 is made up of 14 amino acids. CDR1 is KGHSH, CDR2 LQKENI, per germline. Trimming removed 1 base at V and 7 bases at J, with 10 bases between. The CDR3 region is CASSPHPDSEKLFF. DNA of the CDR3: TGTGCCAGCTCACCACATCCGGACAGTGAAAAACTGTTTTTT.

The V gene is TRBV19, the J gene TRBJ2-3; either TRBD1 or TRBD2 may supply D (5 bases each). The germline V gene encodes CDR1 LNHDA and CDR2 SQIVND (reference sequence). The CDR3 is 14 amino acids. With 5 bases removed from V and 7 bases from J, the gap between germline ends came to 16 bases. CDR3 nucleotide sequence: TGTGCCAGTAGTCAAACCGGGACCTCGAATACGCAGTATTTT. Its translation is CASSQTGTSNTQYF.

This clone was seen once. The chain uses TRBV7-9 and TRBJ2-1; 10 nucleotides agree with TRBD2. CDR1 and CDR2 from the germline V gene are SEHNR and FQNEAQ (reference sequence). This CDR3 has 15 residues. J gave up 4 bases and V 4 bases, and 4 bases lay outside the gene matches. CDR3 DNA: TGTGCCAGCAGCTCCGGGACTAGCGTTTACAATGAGCAGTTCTTC. Encoded protein: CASSSGTSVYNEQFF.

CDR3: CATSRDLMGEGTGANVLTF. Written as DNA, the CDR3 is TGTGCCACCAGCAGAGATCTAATGGGGGAAGGAACTGGGGCCAACGTCCTGACTTTC. The V call is TRBV15, the J call TRBJ2-6; D may match TRBD1 or TRBD2 (5 bases each). From germline, CDR1 is LNHNV and CDR2 YYDKDF (reference sequence). The CDR3 totals 19 residues. With 0 bases removed from V and 2 bases from J, the gap between germline ends came to 17 bases.

The chain employs TRBV6-1 and TRBJ1-1, with TRBD1 identical over 9 bases. CDR1 is MNHNS, CDR2 SASEGT, per germline. This CDR3 is 15 amino acids long. J gave up 4 bases and V 7 bases, and 10 bases lay outside the gene matches. The CDR3 reads CASTFTGTGTTEAFF. CDR3 DNA: TGTGCCAGCACTTTTACCGGGACAGGGACCACTGAAGCTTTCTTT.

The V and J genes are TRBV18 and TRBJ2-7, with D perhaps assigned TRBD1 or TRBD2 (7 bases each). This CDR3 has 14 amino acids. V was pared by 6 bases and J by 4 bases, with 16 bases between. Per germline, CDR1 KGHSH and CDR2 LQKENI. CDR3 region: CASSAGAGGYEQYF. CDR3 bases: TGTGCCAGCTCCGCGGGAGCAGGGGGTTACGAGCAGTACTTC.

The rearrangement links TRBV18 to TRBJ2-7; TRBD1 matches at 10 bases. Germline V lookup: CDR1 KGHSH, CDR2 LQKENI. V was pared by 0 bases and J by 5 bases, with 4 bases of the junction left unmatched. This CDR3 has 15 amino acids. This chain's CDR3 is CASSPPTGGMNEQYF. The CDR3 nucleotides are TGTGCCAGCTCACCACCGACAGGGGGCATGAACGAGCAGTACTTC.

V gene TRBV30 combines with J gene TRBJ1-2, with 11 bases that match TRBD1. The CDR3 runs to 16 residues. Losses at the gene ends were 1 base for V and 4 bases for J; bases not matched to a gene: 8. Germline V CDR1 and CDR2: GTSNPN, SVGIG (reference sequence). CDR3 in amino acids: CAWSAPGQGVLYGYTF. The CDR3 DNA reads TGTGCCTGGAGTGCCCCGGGACAGGGGGTCCTCTATGGCTACACCTTC.

CDR3 in amino acids: CASSLDQGTEAFF. Here the CDR3 DNA reads TGTGCCAGCAGCTTAGATCAGGGTACTGAAGCTTTCTTT. The chain uses TRBV11-3 and TRBJ1-1; D possibly corresponds to TRBD1 (5 bases). This CDR3 region has 13 residues. CDR1 is SGHNT and CDR2 is YENEEA in the germline V gene. The V and J ends lost 0 bases and 5 bases respectively, with 7 bases between them.

This chain joins TRBV6-1 and TRBJ2-1; TRBD2 agrees at 13 bases. The V gene's germline CDR1 is MNHNS and CDR2 SASEGT. With 7 bases clipped from V and 8 bases from J, the junction kept 5 bases outside the gene matches. CDR3 length: 14 amino acids. The CDR3 loop is CASKGLAGRDEQFF. The CDR3 bases are TGTGCCAGCAAGGGACTAGCGGGACGGGATGAGCAGTTCTTC.

The rearrangement links TRBV5-8 to TRBJ2-1; 8 nucleotides match TRBD1. CDR1 and CDR2 from the germline V gene are SGHTS and YDEGEE. Unmatched junction bases numbered 3, after V lost 4 bases and J lost 0 bases. CDR3 size: 15 residues. The CDR3 bases are TGTGCCAGCAGCCACAGGGGGAGCTCCTACAATGAGCAGTTCTTC. Its protein is CASSHRGSSYNEQFF.

The chain uses TRBV30 and TRBJ2-7, with TRBD2 matching 10 bases. Germline V gene sequence: CDR1 GTSNPN, CDR2 SVGIG (reference sequence). V shed 0 bases and J 3 bases; nucleotides not matched to a gene: 8. The CDR3 sequence is 16 residues long. Here the CDR3 reads CAWSVSRAGGNYEQYF. CDR3 bases: TGTGCCTGGAGTGTAAGTCGAGCGGGAGGGAACTACGAGCAGTACTTC.

A single count supports this clone. The V and J genes are TRBV25-1 and TRBJ2-5, with D unclear. The CDR3 is 16 amino acids. Germline values: CDR1 MGHDK, CDR2 SYGVNS. V lost 2 bases to trimming and J lost 5 bases, with 18 bases between them. The CDR3 here is CASSEPAWNRAETQYF. DNA of the CDR3: TGTGCCAGCAGTGAACCCGCCTGGAACAGAGCGGAGACCCAGTACTTC.

This clone was detected only a few times. As DNA, the CDR3 is TGTGCCAGCACTAGGAGACAGGGGAAAGATCAGTACTTC. The encoded protein is CASTRRQGKDQYF. J is TRBJ2-7 and V is TRBV6-6; the match to TRBD1 covers 8 bases. CDR3 size: 13 residues. Unmatched junction bases numbered 12, after V lost 7 bases and J lost 10 bases. Germline V gene lookup returns CDR1 MNHNY and CDR2 SVGAGI (reference sequence).

This sequence joins TRBV19 and TRBJ1-1, with TRBD1 matching over 12 bases. J was trimmed by 9 bases and V by 4 bases; bases with no gene match: 15. CDR1 and CDR2 from the germline V gene are LNHDA and SQIVND (reference sequence). The CDR3 extends over 17 amino acids. As DNA, the CDR3 is TGTGCCAGTAGTACCGGGACAGGGGGCTACATTGAATTAAAAGCTTTCTTT. This gives the protein CASSTGTGGYIELKAFF.

The rearrangement joins TRBV6-4 to TRBJ2-7; 9 bases map to TRBD1. Germline CDR1 and CDR2: MRHNA and SNTAGT. This CDR3 has 17 residues. Losses at the gene ends were 1 base for V and 0 bases for J; bases not matched to a gene: 7. The DNA for the CDR3 is TGTGCCAGCAGTGACTTTACAGGGGGCCGCAGCTCCTACGAGCAGTACTTC. Translated: CASSDFTGGRSSYEQYF.

This clone was seen only a few times. The chain recombines TRBV6-1 with TRBJ2-5; D is undetermined. CDR1 is MNHNS, CDR2 SASEGT, per germline. This CDR3 has 13 residues. V dropped 3 bases and J dropped 6 bases, with 11 bases sitting between them. Written as DNA, the CDR3 is TGTGCCAGCAGTGATCGGGTCGTGAAGACCCAGTACTTC. It specifies CASSDRVVKTQYF.

The gene calls are TRBV9 and TRBJ1-3; D unclear. Germline CDR1 is SGDLS and CDR2 is YYNGEE. Trimming shortened V by 0 bases and J by 0 bases, and 7 bases separated the two germline ends. This CDR3 is built from 15 residues. The CDR3 region is CASSVGDRSGNTIYF. CDR3 bases: TGTGCCAGCAGCGTAGGTGACCGCTCTGGAAACACCATATATTTT.

This clone turned up a few times. The V call is TRBV2, the J call TRBJ1-1, with D possibly matching TRBD1 (5 bases). The V end lost 4 bases, the J end lost 3 bases, and 12 bases lay between the germline ends. CDR3 size: 14 residues. Germline CDR1 reads SNHLY; CDR2 reads FYNNEI. The chain's CDR3 is CASSGQGRDTEAFF. The CDR3 DNA reads TGTGCCAGCAGTGGGCAGGGCAGAGACACTGAAGCTTTCTTT.

J is TRBJ1-1 and V is TRBV5-1, with D unresolved. The length of the CDR3 is 14 residues. Germline loops: CDR1 SGHRS, CDR2 YFSETQ. Trimming left V 0 bases short and J 3 bases short, with 9 bases between. The CDR3 protein is CASSLGARDTEAFF. CDR3 coding DNA: TGCGCCAGCAGCTTGGGCGCAAGAGACACTGAAGCTTTCTTT.

The chain employs TRBV7-2 and TRBJ2-3, with 8 positions matching TRBD2. The V segment lost 1 base and the J segment 5 bases; nucleotides outside the gene matches: 2. The germline gives CDR1 SGHTA, CDR2 FQGNSA. This CDR3 has 14 residues. Written as DNA, the CDR3 is TGTGCCAGCAGCTTAGGGCTAGCGGGAGATACGCAGTATTTT. Encoded protein: CASSLGLAGDTQYF. The full variable domain, in which reference TRBV7-2 and TRBJ2-3 provide the parts outside the CDR3, is GAGVSQSPSNKVTEKGKDVELRCDPISGHTALYWYRQSLGQGLEFLIYFQGNSAPDKSGLPSDRFSAERTGGSVSTLTIQRTQQEDSAVYLCASSLGLAGDTQYFGPGTRLTVL.

The chain combines TRBV5-6 with TRBJ1-1; D perhaps matches TRBD1 (5 bases). V was shortened by 4 bases and J by 1 base, with 20 bases between the two germline ends. The CDR3 contains 17 residues. Looked up from germline, CDR1 is SGHDT and CDR2 is YYEEEE. The CDR3 nucleotides read TGTGCCAGCAGCCCGCTGGGATGGGGGAAGGGGAACACTGAAGCTTTCTTT. This sequence encodes CASSPLGWGKGNTEAFF. Supplemented by reference TRBV5-6 and TRBJ1-1, the full variable domain reads DAGVTQSPTHLIKTRGQQVTLRCSPKSGHDTVSWYQQALGQGPQFIFQYYEEEERQRGNFPDRFSGHQFPNYSSELNVNALLLGDSALYLCASSPLGWGKGNTEAFFGQGTRLTVV.